The TCR beta chain described here comes from a study of OX40 agonist ivuxolimab in advanced cancers. Study overall: Previous treatment with anti-PD-1, anti-PD-L1 or anti-CTLA-4 therapy was allowed; 35% to 50% had received some.

Trimming took off 6 bases at V and 3 bases at J, with 6 bases between the two ends. The CDR3 has 11 residues. CDR1 is SNHLY and CDR2 is FYNNEI in the germline V gene. Concerning this clone itself: Antigen: not known.

Blood draws occurred at baseline, cycle 4 day 1, and cycle 7 day 1. Notes on the study in general: Near-lowest levels of clonal expansion characterized partial responders at 0.1-3.0 mg/kg. Averaging showed that CD8+ T cells had more expanded clones than CD4+ did.

Measured with immunoSEQ multiplex PCR; TCRdb has only the in-frame clones, and not every one. Here the sample spans under 20,000 clones, about three quarters being singletons. The clonotype was recovered from an adult with an advanced solid tumor such as melanoma, head and neck, liver or kidney cancer. The material sequenced was CD4+ or CD8+ T cells sorted from blood, taken in a trial of the OX40 agonist ivuxolimab. The gene calls are TRBV2 and TRBJ2-7; D ambiguous. The chain's CDR3 is CASRSGYEQYF. CDR3 coding DNA: TGTGCCAGCAGATCAGGCTACGAGCAGTACTTC.